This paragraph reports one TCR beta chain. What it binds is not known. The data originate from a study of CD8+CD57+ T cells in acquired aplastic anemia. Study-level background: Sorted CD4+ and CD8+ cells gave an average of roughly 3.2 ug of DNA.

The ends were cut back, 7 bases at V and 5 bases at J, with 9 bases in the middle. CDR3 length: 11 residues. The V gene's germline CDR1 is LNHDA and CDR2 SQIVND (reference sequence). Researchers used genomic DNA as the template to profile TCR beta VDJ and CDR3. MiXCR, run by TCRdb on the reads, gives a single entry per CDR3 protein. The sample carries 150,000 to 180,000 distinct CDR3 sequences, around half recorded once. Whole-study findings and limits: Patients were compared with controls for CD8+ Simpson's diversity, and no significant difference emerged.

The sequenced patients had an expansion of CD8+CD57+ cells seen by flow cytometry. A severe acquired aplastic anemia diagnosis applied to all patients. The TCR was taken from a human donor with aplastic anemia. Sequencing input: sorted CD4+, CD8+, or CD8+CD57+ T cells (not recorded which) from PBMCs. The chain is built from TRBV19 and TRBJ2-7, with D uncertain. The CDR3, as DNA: TGTGCCAGTAAAGGCCTACACGAGCAGTACTTC. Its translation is CASKGLHEQYF.